The 15 T cell receptor beta chains in this list originate from one sample, sequenced in a study of tumor-infiltrating lymphocytes in primary liver carcinoma. cDNA specific to TCR beta was made from around 530 ng of total RNA, with a constant-region primer employed for priming. Amplification in three nested multiplex PCR rounds with slightly modified ARM-PCR gave rise to TCR beta libraries. A C-beta reverse primer was combined with TRBV1-TRBV30 forward primers in the first two PCR rounds, and each round had ten to eleven cycles. TCRdb processed the multiplex PCR reads anew with MiXCR; each CDR3 protein has one entry. The sample carries about 310,000 distinct CDR3 sequences, about three fifths recorded once. Germline DNA was extracted alongside blood RNA, which was obtained from unsorted whole blood. The sample comprised peripheral blood. The receptors stem from a woman in her thirties with primary liver carcinoma and hepatitis B virus infection.

V usage is TRBV6-5 and J usage is TRBJ1-2; possibly TRBD1 for D (5 bases). CDR1 and CDR2 from the germline V gene are MNHEY and SVGAGI. V lost 6 bases to trimming and J lost 5 bases, with 16 bases between them. The length of the CDR3 is 14 residues. For the CDR3, the DNA is TGTGCCAGCAGCCGGGACTTCACTCCTTATGGCTACACCTTC. Protein sequence: CASSRDFTPYGYTF.

Comment on this clonotype: A single base separates this from a much larger clone, so it may be a read error. The chain employs TRBV6-1 and TRBJ1-6, with D unresolved. Germline V gene data show CDR1 as MNHNS and CDR2 as SASEGT. The CDR3 runs to 16 residues. The V end was cut by 7 bases, the J end by 0 bases, with 13 bases between. The CDR3 loop is CASKDGSSSYNSPLHF. The CDR3 DNA reads TGTGCCAGCAAGGACGGTTCGAGCTCCTATAATTCACCCCTCCACTTT.

Only one count was recorded for this clonotype. The missing conserved phenylalanine or tryptophan at the end of this CDR3 makes a read error likely. The rearrangement links TRBV11-2 to TRBJ1-1; D gene ambiguous. The V end was cut by 4 bases, the J end by 1 base, with 16 bases between. Germline V gene lookup returns CDR1 SGHAT and CDR2 FQNNGV. The CDR3 covers 16 residues. The CDR3 reads CASSSSGNLRNTEAFL. The CDR3 coding sequence is TGTGCCAGCAGCTCCTCTGGCAATCTCCGGAACACTGAAGCTTTCCTT.

The chain joins TRBV6-5 to TRBJ2-2; no clear D gene. Germline V gives CDR1 MNHEY, CDR2 SVGAGI. Trimming took off 2 bases at V and 4 bases at J, with 5 bases between the two ends. The CDR3 consists of 13 residues. The DNA for the CDR3 is TGTGCCAGCAGTTACCGAAGCACCGGGGAGCTGTTTTTT. Amino acids: CASSYRSTGELFF.

This clonotype has a count of ten or more. The chain recombines TRBV12-3 or TRBV12-4 with TRBJ2-3; D may be TRBD2 (5 bases). The CDR3 covers 13 residues. V gave up 7 bases and J gave up 4 bases, with 12 bases separating them. CDR3 nucleotide sequence: TGTGCCAGCACCTCCAGAGGGCCAGATACGCAGTATTTT. Protein sequence: CASTSRGPDTQYF.

As regards this clonotype: Compared with germline, one end of the junction differs, possibly owing to a read error. The J gene is TRBJ2-4, the V gene TRBV28, with a tentative D call TRBD1 (6 bases). The CDR3 loop spans 15 amino acids. Germline V gene data show CDR1 as MDHEN and CDR2 as SYDVKM. The CDR3 is CASCLRGTAKNIEYF. The CDR3 DNA sequence: TGTGCCAGCTGTCTCAGGGGAACGGCCAAAAACATTGAGTACTTC.

This rearrangement joins TRBV6-2 or TRBV6-3 to TRBJ2-5; 7 bases are shared with TRBD2. The CDR3 sequence is 13 residues long. Losses at the gene ends were 5 bases for V and 9 bases for J; bases not matched to a gene: 9. Germline CDR1 is MNHEY and CDR2 is SVGEGT. In DNA form, the CDR3 reads TGTGCCAGCAGTCGAGAGCTAGCGGAGGCCCAGTACTTC. Encoded protein: CASSRELAEAQYF.

This chain connects TRBV5-1 to TRBJ1-5; no definite D call. CDR1 and CDR2 from the germline V gene are SGHRS and YFSETQ. The V end lost 0 bases, the J end lost 6 bases, and 10 bases lay between the germline ends. There are 14 residues in the CDR3. CDR3 protein: CASSLGGRTQPQHF. The CDR3 DNA follows: TGCGCCAGCAGCTTGGGAGGAAGGACTCAGCCCCAGCATTTT.

This chain uses TRBV5-6 with TRBJ2-7; the D gene is possibly TRBD2 (5 bases). V was trimmed by 0 bases and J by 3 bases, leaving 10 bases between them. The CDR3 length is 14 residues. The V gene's germline CDR1 is SGHDT and CDR2 YYEEEE. CDR3 DNA: TGTGCCAGCAGCTTGGAGCTAGCTCTCTACGAGCAGTACTTC. Translating it yields CASSLELALYEQYF.

This clonotype appeared many times. The gene calls are TRBV5-1 and TRBJ2-1; the D gene is possibly TRBD2 (5 bases). Trimming took 7 bases from V and 3 from J, leaving 11 bases between them. CDR1 and CDR2 from the germline V gene are SGHRS and YFSETQ. The CDR3 contains 13 residues. The DNA of the CDR3 is TGCGCCAGCGCCAGCGGCGACTACAATGAGCAGTTCTTC. Translating gives CASASGDYNEQFF. The full variable domain, with the rest looked up from reference TRBV5-1 and TRBJ2-1, is KAGVTQTPRYLIKTRGQQVTLSCSPISGHRSVSWYQQTPGQGLQFLFEYFSETQRNKGNFPGRFSGRQFSNSRSEMNVSTLELGDSALYLCASASGDYNEQFFGPGTRLTVL.

Comment on this clonotype: The CDR3 end shows no conserved phenylalanine or tryptophan, and so a read error is likely. The rearrangement uses TRBV6-5 and TRBJ1-6; TRBD1 matches at 9 bases. V lost 2 bases, J lost 16 bases, and 15 bases stayed unmatched. This CDR3 spans 16 amino acids. Germline V gene data show CDR1 as MNHEY and CDR2 as SVGAGI. CDR3 amino acids: CASSYGTGRAQGDLHL. As DNA, the CDR3 is TGTGCCAGCAGTTACGGGACAGGGCGCGCGCAGGGTGATCTCCACCTT.

The chain joins TRBV5-4 to TRBJ2-2; 8 nucleotides match TRBD1. Germline-derived CDR1 and CDR2 are SGHNT and YYREEE (reference sequence). Trimming removed 4 bases from V and 6 bases from J; junction bases left unmatched: 8. The CDR3 totals 15 residues. CDR3 DNA sequence: TGTGCCAGCAGCCCTAGAGGACAGGGTGCCGGGGAGCTGTTTTTT. It yields the protein CASSPRGQGAGELFF.

As regards this clonotype: The conserved closing phenylalanine or tryptophan is absent in this CDR3, likely reflecting a read error. The gene calls are TRBV28 and TRBJ2-7; unclear D gene. Germline V CDR1 and CDR2: MDHEN, SYDVKM. The CDR3 runs to 13 residues. Deletions cut 2 bases from V and 4 bases from J, with 9 bases between. This chain's CDR3 is CASSLGPFYEQYL. The DNA for the CDR3 is TGTGCCAGCAGTTTAGGGCCTTTTTACGAGCAGTACTTA.

This clonotype has ten or more counts. V usage is TRBV6-5 and J usage is TRBJ2-7, with a weak D call TRBD2 (6 bases). This CDR3 has 13 amino acids. Germline V gene sequence: CDR1 MNHEY, CDR2 SVGAGI. V lost 6 bases and J 2 bases, leaving 11 bases between the germline ends. CDR3 in DNA: TGTGCCAGCAGGCGGGACCAGACCTACGAGCAGTACTTC. Residues: CASRRDQTYEQYF.

The rearrangement links TRBV6-1 to TRBJ2-1; D not certain. There are 14 residues in the CDR3. Trimming stripped 0 bases from V and 4 bases from J, with 7 bases between. Per the germline V gene, CDR1 is MNHNS and CDR2 is SASEGT. As DNA, the CDR3 is TGTGCCAGCAGTGAAGCGCGGTGGTACAATGAGCAGTTCTTC. Its protein is CASSEARWYNEQFF.